Below, 9 T cell receptor beta chains from the same sample are listed, as sequenced in a study of T cell changes during pregnancy in multiple sclerosis. Only in-frame clones appear in the TCRdb table, and some are missing; sequencing was by immunoSEQ multiplex PCR. Of tens of thousands of clones listed, more than 75% are singletons. The sequenced sample was CD8+ T cells from peripheral blood mononuclear cells, obtained after pregnancy. These receptor sequences come from a female donor with multiple sclerosis, enrolled in a pregnancy study.

The rearrangement uses TRBV6-6 and TRBJ2-5; the match to TRBD2 covers 13 bases. Losses at the gene ends were 3 bases for V and 5 bases for J; bases not matched to a gene: 3. The length of the CDR3 is 15 residues. Germline CDR1 is MNHNY and CDR2 is SVGAGI (reference sequence). This CDR3 is CASSYTSGGVETQYF. As DNA, the CDR3 is TGTGCCAGCAGTTATACTAGCGGGGGGGTGGAGACCCAGTACTTC.

In DNA, the CDR3 is TGTGCCAGTAGTATACCCGAGCGGAGCCGCTACAATGAGCAGTTCTTC. It is translated as CASSIPERSRYNEQFF. The chain employs TRBV19 and TRBJ2-1; possible D gene TRBD2, 5 bases. The germline V gene has CDR1 LNHDA and CDR2 SQIVND (reference sequence). The CDR3 covers 16 residues. V was cut by 2 bases and J by 3 bases, with 14 bases left in between.

The J gene is TRBJ2-3, the V gene TRBV2; 16 nucleotides match TRBD2. V dropped 5 bases and J dropped 2; count of bases not matched to a gene: 4. Per the germline V gene, CDR1 is SNHLY and CDR2 is FYNNEI. The CDR3 loop spans 17 amino acids. CDR3 loop: CASSPGLAGGITDTQYF. The CDR3 DNA reads TGTGCCAGCAGTCCGGGACTAGCGGGGGGGATCACAGATACGCAGTATTTT.

The chain joins TRBV28 to TRBJ1-1, with D possibly TRBD1 on 5 matching bases. This CDR3 has 13 residues. The germline gives CDR1 MDHEN, CDR2 SYDVKM. Deletions cut 8 bases from V and 7 bases from J, with 17 bases between. CDR3 loop: CASGDRGVSEAFF. In DNA, the CDR3 is TGTGCCAGCGGCGACCGGGGGGTGAGTGAAGCTTTCTTT.

Written as DNA, the CDR3 is TGTGCCAGCAGTGACCGAACAGGGGGACCCTACGAGCAGTACTTC. Protein sequence: CASSDRTGGPYEQYF. This chain links TRBV2 with TRBJ2-7, with TRBD1 matching over 8 bases. The CDR3 extends over 15 amino acids. The germline CDR1 and CDR2 sequences are SNHLY and FYNNEI. V was pared by 3 bases and J by 2 bases, with 6 bases of the junction left unmatched.

This clone was seen just once. This chain connects TRBV11-2 to TRBJ2-7; unclear D gene. The CDR3 extends over 15 amino acids. The V gene lost 5 bases and the J gene lost 3 bases, with 17 bases spanning the gap. CDR1 and CDR2 (germline): SGHAT, FQNNGV. The CDR3 spells CASSLPSALFYEQYF. In DNA, the CDR3 is TGTGCCAGCAGCCTTCCAAGCGCCCTTTTCTACGAGCAGTACTTC.

V is TRBV11-2 and J is TRBJ2-7, with D uncertain. Between the trimmed V and J ends, which lost 2 bases and 4 bases, there was a span of 9 bases. The germline V gene has CDR1 SGHAT and CDR2 FQNNGV. The CDR3 is made up of 13 amino acids. This chain's CDR3 is CASSLTTSYEQYF. DNA for the CDR3: TGTGCCAGCAGCTTAACTACCTCTTACGAGCAGTACTTC.

This chain links TRBV18 with TRBJ1-4; D remains ambiguous. CDR1 is KGHSH, CDR2 LQKENI, per germline. V was trimmed by 3 bases and J by 0 bases, leaving 11 bases between them. The CDR3 covers 16 residues. CDR3 loop: CASSPDRHSTNEKLFF. In nucleotides, the CDR3 is TGTGCCAGCTCACCCGATCGACACTCAACTAATGAAAAACTGTTTTTT.

V usage is TRBV7-2 and J usage is TRBJ1-6; 7 bases agree with TRBD1. Losses at the gene ends were 4 bases for V and 7 bases for J; bases not matched to a gene: 4. The germline gives CDR1 SGHTA, CDR2 FQGNSA. The CDR3 is 14 residues long. CDR3: CASSSRGMNSPLHF. DNA for the CDR3: TGTGCCAGCAGCTCCAGGGGGATGAATTCACCCCTCCACTTT.